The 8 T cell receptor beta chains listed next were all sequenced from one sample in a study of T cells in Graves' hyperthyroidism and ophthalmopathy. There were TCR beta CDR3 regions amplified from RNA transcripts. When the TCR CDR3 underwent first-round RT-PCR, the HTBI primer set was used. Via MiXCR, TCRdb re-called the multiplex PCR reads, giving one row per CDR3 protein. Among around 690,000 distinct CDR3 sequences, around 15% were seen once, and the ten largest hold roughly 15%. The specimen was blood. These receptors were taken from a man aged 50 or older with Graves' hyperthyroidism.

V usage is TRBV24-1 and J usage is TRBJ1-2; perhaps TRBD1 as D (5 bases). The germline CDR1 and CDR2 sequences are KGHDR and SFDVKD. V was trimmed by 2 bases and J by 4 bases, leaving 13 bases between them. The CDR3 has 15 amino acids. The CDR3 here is CATSDSGTASYGYTF. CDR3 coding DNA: TGTGCCACCAGTGATTCAGGGACGGCAAGCTATGGCTACACCTTC.

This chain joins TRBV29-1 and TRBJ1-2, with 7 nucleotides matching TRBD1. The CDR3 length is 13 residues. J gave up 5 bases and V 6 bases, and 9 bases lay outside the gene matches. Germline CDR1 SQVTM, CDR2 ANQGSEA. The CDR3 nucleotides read TGCAGCGTCTCCCCGGGACAGAGATATGGCTACACCTTC. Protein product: CSVSPGQRYGYTF.

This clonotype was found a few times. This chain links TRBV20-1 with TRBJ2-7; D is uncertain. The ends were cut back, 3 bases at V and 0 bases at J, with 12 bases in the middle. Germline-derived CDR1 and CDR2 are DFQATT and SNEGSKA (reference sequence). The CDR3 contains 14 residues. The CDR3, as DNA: TGCAGTGCTAGTTTGGGATTCCGCTCCTACGAGCAGTACTTC. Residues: CSASLGFRSYEQYF.

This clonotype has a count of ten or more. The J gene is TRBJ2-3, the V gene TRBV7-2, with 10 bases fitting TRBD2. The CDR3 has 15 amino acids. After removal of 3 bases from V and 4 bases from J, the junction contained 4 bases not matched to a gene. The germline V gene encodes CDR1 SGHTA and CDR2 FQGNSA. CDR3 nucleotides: TGTGCCAGCAGCTTCCAAAGCGGGAGGGCAGATACGCAGTATTTT. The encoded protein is CASSFQSGRADTQYF. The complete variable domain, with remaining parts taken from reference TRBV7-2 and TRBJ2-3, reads GAGVSQSPSNKVTEKGKDVELRCDPISGHTALYWYRQSLGQGLEFLIYFQGNSAPDKSGLPSDRFSAERTGGSVSTLTIQRTQQEDSAVYLCASSFQSGRADTQYFGPGTRLTVL.

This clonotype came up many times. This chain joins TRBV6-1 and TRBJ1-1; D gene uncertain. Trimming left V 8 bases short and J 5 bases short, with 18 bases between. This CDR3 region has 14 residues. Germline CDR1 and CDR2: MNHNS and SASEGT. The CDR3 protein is CASPPIGVVTEAFF. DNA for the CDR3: TGTGCCAGCCCCCCAATCGGGGTGGTGACTGAAGCTTTCTTT.

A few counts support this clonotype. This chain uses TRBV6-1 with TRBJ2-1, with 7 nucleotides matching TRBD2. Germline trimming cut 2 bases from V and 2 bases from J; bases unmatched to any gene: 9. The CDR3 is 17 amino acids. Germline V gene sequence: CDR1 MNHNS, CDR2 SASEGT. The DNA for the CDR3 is TGTGCCAGCAGTGAACCGGGGAGCGGGACCACCTACAATGAGCAGTTCTTC. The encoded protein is CASSEPGSGTTYNEQFF.

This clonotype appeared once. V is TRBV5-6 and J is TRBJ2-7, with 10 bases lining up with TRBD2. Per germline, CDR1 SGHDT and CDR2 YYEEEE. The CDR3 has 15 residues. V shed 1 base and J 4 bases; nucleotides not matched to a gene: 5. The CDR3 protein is CASSLMLAGEYEQYF. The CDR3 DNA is TGTGCCAGCAGCTTGATGCTAGCGGGAGAATACGAGCAGTACTTC.

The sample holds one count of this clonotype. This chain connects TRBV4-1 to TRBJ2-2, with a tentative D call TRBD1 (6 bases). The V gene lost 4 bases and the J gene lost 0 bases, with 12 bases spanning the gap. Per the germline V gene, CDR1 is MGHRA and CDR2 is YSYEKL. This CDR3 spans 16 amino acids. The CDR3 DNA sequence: TGCGCCAGCAGCCCCCTGACAGGTCCGAACACCGGGGAGCTGTTTTTT. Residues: CASSPLTGPNTGELFF.